One and the same sample provided the 8 T cell receptor beta chains below, sequenced in a study of shared clonotypes between healthy human individuals. Terminally differentiated effector memory CD45RA+ cells were left out of the naive CD8 fraction, which was CD45RO-negative and positively selected for CCR7. Here immunoSEQ multiplex PCR was the method, and the copy in TCRdb shows in-frame clones only, minus some. The table shows 1.5 million to 2.5 million clones, with about 95% occurring only once. The material sequenced was naive CD8+ T cells sorted from blood. The receptor source for this set is a man between 18 and 35 years old in good health.

This clone was counted once. This sequence joins TRBV5-4 and TRBJ2-5; 13 bases match TRBD2. J lost 3 bases, V lost 3 bases, and 2 bases had no gene match. The germline V gene encodes CDR1 SGHNT and CDR2 YYREEE (reference sequence). This CDR3 has 15 residues. The CDR3 DNA reads TGTGCCAGCAGCTCCGGACTAGCGGGAGAAGAGACCCAGTACTTC. This gives the protein CASSSGLAGEETQYF.

V gene TRBV27 combines with J gene TRBJ2-1; the D gene is possibly TRBD1 (6 bases). V lost 5 bases and J 0 bases, leaving 14 bases between the germline ends. The germline gives CDR1 MNHEY, CDR2 SMNVEV (reference sequence). CDR3 length: 16 amino acids. This CDR3 is CASSTQTGGSYNEQFF. CDR3 DNA: TGTGCCAGCAGTACCCAGACAGGCGGCTCCTACAATGAGCAGTTCTTC.

The chain links TRBV11-3 to TRBJ2-1, with TRBD1 identical over 8 bases. In germline, CDR1 is SGHNT, CDR2 YENEEA. This CDR3 region has 14 residues. V shed 5 bases, J shed 9 bases, and the junction held 9 bases outside the gene matches. The CDR3 region has the DNA TGTGCCAGCAGCCCCCCCCAGGGGGCCGGTGAGCAGTTCTTC. It is translated as CASSPPQGAGEQFF.

V and J are TRBV10-3 and TRBJ2-7; 7 bases are shared with TRBD2. The V gene end was trimmed by 4 bases and the J gene end by 0 bases; junction bases not matched to a gene: 6. This CDR3 spans 15 amino acids. CDR1 is ENHRY and CDR2 is SYGVKD in the germline V gene. The CDR3 region is CAISAHAGDSYEQYF. The DNA for the CDR3 is TGTGCCATCAGTGCACACGCGGGAGACTCCTACGAGCAGTACTTC.

The genes are TRBV10-1 and TRBJ2-7; 12 bases fit TRBD2. CDR3 length equals 18 residues. The germline V gene has CDR1 WNHNN and CDR2 SYGVQD (reference sequence). The V segment lost 6 bases and the J segment 5 bases; nucleotides outside the gene matches: 17. CDR3 coding DNA: TGCGCCAGCAGAGGAGGACAGGACCTAGCGGGAGGGCCTCACGAGCAGTACTTC. As protein: CASRGGQDLAGGPHEQYF.

Note on this clone: The sample contains more than one DNA sequence encoding this CDR3. V usage is TRBV27 and J usage is TRBJ2-7; 7 nucleotides match TRBD2. Germline lookup yields CDR1 MNHEY and CDR2 SMNVEV (reference sequence). Trimming at V came to 2 bases and at J to 1 base, leaving 5 bases not matched to a gene. This CDR3 is built from 15 residues. The CDR3 protein is CASSLLGGGSYEQYF. CDR3 DNA: TGTGCCAGCAGTTTACTTGGCGGGGGTTCCTACGAGCAGTACTTC.

V and J are TRBV7-8 and TRBJ2-1, with D possibly matching TRBD2 (6 bases). The V end was cut by 2 bases, the J end by 4 bases, with 21 bases between. Per the germline V gene, CDR1 is SGHVS and CDR2 is FQNEAQ. The CDR3 consists of 18 residues. As DNA, the CDR3 is TGTGCCAGCAGCTTACCCCCGGGCGAGCGGGCCCATTACAATGAGCAGTTCTTC. Its translation: CASSLPPGERAHYNEQFF.

V usage is TRBV7-9 and J usage is TRBJ1-5, with D tentatively TRBD1 (6 bases). This CDR3 spans 18 amino acids. In germline, CDR1 is SEHNR, CDR2 FQNEAQ (reference sequence). V was shortened by 5 bases and J by 1 base, with 21 bases between the two germline ends. The CDR3 DNA reads as TGTGCCAGCAGCCCTTTACCGGGACACGGGGAGAGCAATCAGCCCCAGCATTTT. Translated: CASSPLPGHGESNQPQHF.